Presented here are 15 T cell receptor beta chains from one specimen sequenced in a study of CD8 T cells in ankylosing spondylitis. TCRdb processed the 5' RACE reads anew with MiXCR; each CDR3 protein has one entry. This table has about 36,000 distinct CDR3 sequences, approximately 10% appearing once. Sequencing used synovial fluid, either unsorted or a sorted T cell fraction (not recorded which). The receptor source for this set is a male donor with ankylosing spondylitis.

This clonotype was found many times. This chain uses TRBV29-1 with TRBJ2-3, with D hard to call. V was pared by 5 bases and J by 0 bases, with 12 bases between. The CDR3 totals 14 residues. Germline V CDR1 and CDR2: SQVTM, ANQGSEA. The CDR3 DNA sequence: TGCAGCGTTAATGACGGGCCAAGCACAGATACGCAGTATTTT. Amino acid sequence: CSVNDGPSTDTQYF.

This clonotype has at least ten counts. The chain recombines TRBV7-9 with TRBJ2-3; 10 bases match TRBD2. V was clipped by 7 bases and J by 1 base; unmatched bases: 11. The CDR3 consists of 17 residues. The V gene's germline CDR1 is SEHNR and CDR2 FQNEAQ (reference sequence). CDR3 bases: TGTGCCAGCATCCATATGGGGCTAGCGGGAGGCACAGATACGCAGTATTTT. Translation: CASIHMGLAGGTDTQYF.

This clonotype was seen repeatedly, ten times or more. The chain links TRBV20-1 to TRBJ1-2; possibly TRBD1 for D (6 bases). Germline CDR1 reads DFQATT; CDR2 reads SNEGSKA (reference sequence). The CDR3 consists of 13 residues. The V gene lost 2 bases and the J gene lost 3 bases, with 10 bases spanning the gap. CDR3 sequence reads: CSARSGQDYGYTF. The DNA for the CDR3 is TGCAGTGCTAGATCGGGACAAGACTATGGCTACACCTTC.

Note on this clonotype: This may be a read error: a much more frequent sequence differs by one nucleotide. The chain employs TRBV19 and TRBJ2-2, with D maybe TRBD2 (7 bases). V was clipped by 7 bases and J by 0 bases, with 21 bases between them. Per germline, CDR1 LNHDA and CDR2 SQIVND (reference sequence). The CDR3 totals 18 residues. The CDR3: CASTTLEGGLPNTGELFF. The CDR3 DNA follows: TGTGCCAGTACTACGTTGGAAGGGGGACTACCGAACACCGGGGAGCTGTTTTTT.

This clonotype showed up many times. The DNA for the CDR3 is TGTGCCAGCTCACCCGAGGTGGGGATTAAGTCCTACGAGCAGTACTTC. Its translation is CASSPEVGIKSYEQYF. J is TRBJ2-7 and V is TRBV28; no firm D call. Trimming cost V 8 bases and J 1 base, with 21 bases left between them. The CDR3 has 16 amino acids. CDR1 and CDR2 from the germline V gene are MDHEN and SYDVKM.

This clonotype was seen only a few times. CDR3 in DNA: TGCGCCAGCAGCTTGGGACAGGTGAGCACTGAAGCTTTCTTT. It codes for CASSLGQVSTEAFF. J is TRBJ1-1 and V is TRBV5-1; perhaps TRBD1 as D (6 bases). The CDR3 runs 14 residues. V was cut by 0 bases and J by 4 bases, with 10 bases left in between. Germline lookup yields CDR1 SGHRS and CDR2 YFSETQ.

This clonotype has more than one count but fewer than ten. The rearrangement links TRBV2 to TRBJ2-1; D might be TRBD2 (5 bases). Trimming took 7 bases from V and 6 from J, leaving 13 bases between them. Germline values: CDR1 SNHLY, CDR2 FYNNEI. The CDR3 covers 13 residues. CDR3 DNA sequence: TGTGCCAGCACTTGGACTCGGGGCAATGAGCAGTTCTTC. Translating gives CASTWTRGNEQFF.

The CDR3 sequence is CATSRGAGAQYF. The CDR3 bases are TGTGCCACCAGCAGGGGTGCAGGGGCGCAGTATTTT. The chain employs TRBV15 and TRBJ2-3; possible D gene TRBD1, 6 bases. Germline-derived CDR1 and CDR2 are LNHNV and YYDKDF (reference sequence). The CDR3 covers 12 residues. The ends were cut back, 3 bases at V and 10 bases at J, with 11 bases in the middle.

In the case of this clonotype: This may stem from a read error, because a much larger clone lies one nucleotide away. DNA of the CDR3: TGTGCCAGCAGTGAAGCGCTTCTTGAGACAGATACGCAGTATTTT. Protein product: CASSEALLETDTQYF. The V gene is TRBV6-1, the J gene TRBJ2-3; D remains unclear. Trimming shortened V by 0 bases and J by 3 bases, and 10 bases separated the two germline ends. The CDR3 is 15 residues long. Germline V gene lookup returns CDR1 MNHNS and CDR2 SASEGT.

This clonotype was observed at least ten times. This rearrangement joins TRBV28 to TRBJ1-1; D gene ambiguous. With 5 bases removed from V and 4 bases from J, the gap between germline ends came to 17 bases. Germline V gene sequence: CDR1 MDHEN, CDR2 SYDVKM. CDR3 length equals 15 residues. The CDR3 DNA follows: TGTGCCAGCAGTCCCTCGTCGGAGGTGAGCACTGAAGCTTTCTTT. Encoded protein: CASSPSSEVSTEAFF.

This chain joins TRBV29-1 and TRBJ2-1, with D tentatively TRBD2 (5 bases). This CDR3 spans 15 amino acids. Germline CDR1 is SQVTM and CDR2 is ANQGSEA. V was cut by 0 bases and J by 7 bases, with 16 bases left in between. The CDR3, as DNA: TGCAGCGTTGAAGAAGAGAGCGCGGGTTGGAATGAGCAGTTCTTC. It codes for CSVEEESAGWNEQFF.

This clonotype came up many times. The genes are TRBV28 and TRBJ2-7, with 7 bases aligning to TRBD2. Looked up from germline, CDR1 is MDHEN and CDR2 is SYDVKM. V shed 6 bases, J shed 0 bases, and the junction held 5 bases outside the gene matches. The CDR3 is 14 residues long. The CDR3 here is CASRTAGSSYEQYF. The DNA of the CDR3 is TGTGCCAGCAGAACAGCGGGGAGCTCCTACGAGCAGTACTTC.

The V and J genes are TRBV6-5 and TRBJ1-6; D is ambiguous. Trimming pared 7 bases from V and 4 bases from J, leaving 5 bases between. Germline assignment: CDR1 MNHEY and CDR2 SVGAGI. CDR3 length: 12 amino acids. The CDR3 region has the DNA TGTGCCAGCAACAGATATAATTCACCCCTCCACTTT. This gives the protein CASNRYNSPLHF.

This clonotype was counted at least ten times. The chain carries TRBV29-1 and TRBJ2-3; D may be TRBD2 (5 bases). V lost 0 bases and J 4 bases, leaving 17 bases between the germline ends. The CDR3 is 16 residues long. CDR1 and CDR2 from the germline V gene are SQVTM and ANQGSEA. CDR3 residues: CSVEDRPGWAPDTQYF. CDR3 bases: TGCAGCGTTGAAGATCGTCCGGGATGGGCCCCAGATACGCAGTATTTT.

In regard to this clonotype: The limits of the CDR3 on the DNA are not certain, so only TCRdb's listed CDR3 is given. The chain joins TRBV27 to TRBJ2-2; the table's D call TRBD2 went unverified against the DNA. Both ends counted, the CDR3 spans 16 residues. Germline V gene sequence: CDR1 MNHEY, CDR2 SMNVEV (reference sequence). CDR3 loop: CASRRLAANTGELFFF.